The source of this T cell receptor beta chain is a study of cytomegalovirus exposure and HLA in healthy donors. Looking at the study overall: HLA-typed donors contributed 65 million to 95 million unique TCRs, which were held in an early data release.

In the PCR, 60 Vbeta and 13 Jbeta primers were used. Some clones are missing from TCRdb's copy, which holds only in-frame ones; the method was immunoSEQ multiplex PCR. Of 90,000 to 150,000 clones listed, 70% to 80% are singletons. There are a few counts of this clone. CDR1 is MNHNS and CDR2 is SASEGT in the germline V gene. This CDR3 is built from 14 residues. V lost 0 bases and J lost 4, with 9 bases in between. The sequenced sample was PBMCs. This rearrangement joins TRBV6-1 to TRBJ1-1; D gene uncertain. The TCR sequence derives from a female donor in good health and CMV-seronegative. The CDR3 sequence is CASSEALRGTEAFF. The CDR3 DNA follows: TGTGCCAGCAGTGAAGCGCTTCGCGGCACTGAAGCTTTCTTT.